The clone carrying this T cell receptor beta chain was seen at least ten times. The source of the sample is a study of OX40 agonist ivuxolimab in advanced cancers. Measured with immunoSEQ multiplex PCR; TCRdb has only the in-frame clones, and not every one. The table has roughly 60,000 clones, roughly 84% seen once. The source of this sequence is an adult with an advanced solid tumor such as melanoma, head and neck, liver or kidney cancer. Sequences were derived from CD4+ or CD8+ T cells sorted from blood, sampled in a trial of the OX40 agonist ivuxolimab.

The CDR3 nucleotides are TGTGCCAGCAGCACGGGGGCGACGGGTGAAAAACTGTTTTTT. Its translation is CASSTGATGEKLFF. The rearrangement links TRBV7-8 to TRBJ1-4, with TRBD1 as a possible D gene (6 bases). The CDR3 has 14 residues. Trimming removed 5 bases at V and 7 bases at J, with 14 bases between. CDR1 and CDR2 (germline): SGHVS, FQNEAQ.